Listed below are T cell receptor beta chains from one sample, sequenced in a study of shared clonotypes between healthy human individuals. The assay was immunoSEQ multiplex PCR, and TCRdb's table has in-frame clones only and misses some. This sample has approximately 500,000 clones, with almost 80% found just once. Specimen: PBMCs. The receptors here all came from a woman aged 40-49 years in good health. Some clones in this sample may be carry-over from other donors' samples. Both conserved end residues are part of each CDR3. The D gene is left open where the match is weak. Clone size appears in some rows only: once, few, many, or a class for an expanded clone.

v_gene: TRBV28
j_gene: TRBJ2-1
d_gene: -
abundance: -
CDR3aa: CASSSTRTAPRDEQFF
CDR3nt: TGTGCCAGCAGTTCCACCCGGACAGCCCCACGGGATGAGCAGTTCTTC

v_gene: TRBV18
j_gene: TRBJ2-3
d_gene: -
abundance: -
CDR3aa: CASSPRQQVTDTQYF
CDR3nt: TGTGCCAGCTCACCGAGACAGCAAGTCACAGATACGCAGTATTTT

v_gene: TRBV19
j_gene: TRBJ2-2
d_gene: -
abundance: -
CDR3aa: CASSIGGLTNTGELFF
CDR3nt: TGTGCCAGTAGTATAGGGGGGCTTACGAACACCGGGGAGCTGTTTTTT

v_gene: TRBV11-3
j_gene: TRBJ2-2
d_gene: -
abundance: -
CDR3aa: CASSKGGELFF
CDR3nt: TGTGCCAGCAGCAAGGGCGGGGAGCTGTTTTTT

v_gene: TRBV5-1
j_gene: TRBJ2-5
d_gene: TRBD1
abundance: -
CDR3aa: CASSLGTGISQETQYF
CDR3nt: TGCGCCAGCAGCTTGGGGACAGGGATATCCCAAGAGACCCAGTACTTC

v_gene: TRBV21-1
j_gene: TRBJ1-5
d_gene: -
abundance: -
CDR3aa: CASSKNGGRQPQHF
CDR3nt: TGTGCCAGCAGCAAAAACGGGGGGAGACAGCCCCAGCATTTT

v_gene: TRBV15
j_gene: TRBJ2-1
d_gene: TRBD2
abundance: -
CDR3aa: CATSRSTGGGLVNEQFF
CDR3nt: TGTGCCACCAGCAGATCAACCGGCGGGGGACTAGTCAATGAGCAGTTCTTC

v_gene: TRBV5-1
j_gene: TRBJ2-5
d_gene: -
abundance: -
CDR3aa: CASSLGVDGRQETQYF
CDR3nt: TGCGCCAGCAGCTTGGGGGTAGATGGGAGACAAGAGACCCAGTACTTC

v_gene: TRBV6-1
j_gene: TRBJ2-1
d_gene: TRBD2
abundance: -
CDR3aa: CASILAGGGEQFF
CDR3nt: TGTGCCAGTATACTAGCGGGAGGCGGTGAGCAGTTCTTC

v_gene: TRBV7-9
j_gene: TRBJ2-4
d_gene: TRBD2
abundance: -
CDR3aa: CASSFSGTSKNIQYF
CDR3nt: TGTGCCAGCAGCTTCTCCGGGACTAGCAAAAACATTCAGTACTTC

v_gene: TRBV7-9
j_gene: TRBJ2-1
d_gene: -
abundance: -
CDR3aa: CASSLRLGSSYNEQFF
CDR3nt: TGTGCCAGCAGCTTAAGGCTTGGGAGCTCCTACAATGAGCAGTTCTTC

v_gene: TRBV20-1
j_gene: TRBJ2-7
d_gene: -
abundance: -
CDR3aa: CSARSGYEQYF
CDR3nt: TGCAGTGCTCGGAGCGGCTACGAGCAGTACTTC

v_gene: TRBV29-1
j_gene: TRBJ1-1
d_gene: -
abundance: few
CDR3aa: CSVEAGGWTEAFF
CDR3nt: TGCAGCGTTGAAGCTGGGGGTTGGACTGAAGCTTTCTTT

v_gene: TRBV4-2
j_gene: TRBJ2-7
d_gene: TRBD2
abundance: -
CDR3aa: CAPQEGTSGSGSYEQYF
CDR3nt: TGTGCCCCACAGGAGGGGACTAGCGGGAGTGGCTCCTACGAGCAGTACTTC

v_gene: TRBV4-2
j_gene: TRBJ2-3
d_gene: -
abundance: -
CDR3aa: CASSQDRNTDTQYF
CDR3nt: TGTGCCAGCAGCCAAGATCGAAACACAGATACGCAGTATTTT

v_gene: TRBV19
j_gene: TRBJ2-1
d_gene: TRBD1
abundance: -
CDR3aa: CASRPQGVYNEQFF
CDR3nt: TGTGCCAGTAGGCCGCAGGGGGTTTACAATGAGCAGTTCTTC

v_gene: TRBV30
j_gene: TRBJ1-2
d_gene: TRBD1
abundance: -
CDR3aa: CARHGQDYGYTF
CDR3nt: TGTGCCCGCCACGGACAGGACTATGGCTACACCTTC

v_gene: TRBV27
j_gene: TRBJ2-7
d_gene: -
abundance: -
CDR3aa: CASSLGGDVGQYF
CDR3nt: TGTGCCAGCAGTTTAGGGGGAGACGTCGGGCAGTACTTC

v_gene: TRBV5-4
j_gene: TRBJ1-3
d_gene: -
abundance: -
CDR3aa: CASSLDGGSGNTIYF
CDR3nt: TGTGCCAGCAGCTTAGACGGGGGGTCTGGAAACACCATATATTTT

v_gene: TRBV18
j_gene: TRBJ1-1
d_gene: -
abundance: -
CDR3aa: CASSAGHENTEAFF
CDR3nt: TGTGCCAGCTCAGCGGGACACGAGAACACTGAAGCTTTCTTT

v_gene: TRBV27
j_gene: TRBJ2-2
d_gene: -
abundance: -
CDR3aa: CASINSVGYANTGELFF
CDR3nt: TGTGCCAGCATTAATAGCGTGGGATACGCGAACACCGGGGAGCTGTTTTTT

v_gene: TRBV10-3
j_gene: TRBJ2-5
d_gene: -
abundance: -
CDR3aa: CAISETRRDETQYF
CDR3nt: TGTGCCATCAGTGAGACGAGAAGGGATGAGACCCAGTACTTC

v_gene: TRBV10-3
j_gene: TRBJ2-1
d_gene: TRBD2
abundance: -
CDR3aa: CAISSTSGSSYNEQFF
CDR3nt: TGTGCCATCAGTTCGACTAGCGGATCCTCCTACAATGAGCAGTTCTTC

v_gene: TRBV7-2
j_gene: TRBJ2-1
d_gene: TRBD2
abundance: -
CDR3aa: CASSFRLANEQFF
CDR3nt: TGTGCCAGCAGCTTCCGACTAGCGAATGAGCAGTTCTTC

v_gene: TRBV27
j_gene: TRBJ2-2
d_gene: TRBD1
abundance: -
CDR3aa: CASSSLSGGTGELFF
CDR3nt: TGTGCCAGCAGTTCACTCTCAGGGGGAACCGGGGAGCTGTTTTTT

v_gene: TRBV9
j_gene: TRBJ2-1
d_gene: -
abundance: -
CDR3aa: CASSVAGTSYNEQFF
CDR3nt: TGTGCCAGCAGCGTTGCTGGGACGTCCTACAATGAGCAGTTCTTC

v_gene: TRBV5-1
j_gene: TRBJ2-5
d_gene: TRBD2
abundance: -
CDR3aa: CASSLGALAGVGETQYF
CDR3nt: TGCGCCAGCAGCTTAGGAGCCCTAGCGGGAGTAGGGGAGACCCAGTACTTC

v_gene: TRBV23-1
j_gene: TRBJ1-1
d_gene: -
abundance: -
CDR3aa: CASDGPLNTEAFF
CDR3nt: TGCGCCAGCGACGGACCGTTGAACACTGAAGCTTTCTTT

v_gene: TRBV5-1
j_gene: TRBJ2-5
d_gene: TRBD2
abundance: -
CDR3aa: CASSLLPSSGGSFGTQYF
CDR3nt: TGCGCCAGCAGCTTGTTGCCGTCTTCGGGAGGGTCTTTCGGGACCCAGTACTTC

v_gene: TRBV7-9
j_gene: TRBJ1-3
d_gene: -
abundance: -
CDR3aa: CASSLVPSSGNTIYF
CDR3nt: TGTGCCAGCAGCTTAGTTCCGAGCTCTGGAAACACCATATATTTT

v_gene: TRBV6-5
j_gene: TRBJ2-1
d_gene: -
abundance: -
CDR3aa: CASSTEGFTYNEQFF
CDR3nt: TGTGCCAGCAGCACGGAGGGGTTTACCTACAATGAGCAGTTCTTC

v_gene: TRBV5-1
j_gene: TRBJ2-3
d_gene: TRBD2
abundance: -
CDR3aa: CASSWTSSTDTQYF
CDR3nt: TGCGCCAGCAGCTGGACTAGTAGCACAGATACGCAGTATTTT

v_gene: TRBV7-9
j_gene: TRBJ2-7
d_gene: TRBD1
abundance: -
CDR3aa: CASSWGQEQYF
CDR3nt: TGTGCCAGCAGCTGGGGACAGGAGCAGTACTTC

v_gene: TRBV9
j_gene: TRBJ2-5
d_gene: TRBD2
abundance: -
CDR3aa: CASSVGLAGGDGETQYF
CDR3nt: TGTGCCAGCAGCGTAGGACTAGCGGGAGGGGACGGGGAGACCCAGTACTTC

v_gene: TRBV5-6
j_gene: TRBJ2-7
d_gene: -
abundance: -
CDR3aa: CASSSPPGQLTYEQYF
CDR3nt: TGTGCCAGCAGCTCCCCTCCGGGACAACTAACCTACGAGCAGTACTTC

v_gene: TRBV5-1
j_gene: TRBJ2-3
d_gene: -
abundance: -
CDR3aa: CASTRGGSTDTQYF
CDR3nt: TGCGCCAGCACCCGAGGAGGGAGCACAGATACGCAGTATTTT

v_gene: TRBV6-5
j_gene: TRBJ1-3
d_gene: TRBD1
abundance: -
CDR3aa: CASSYGGTGSHTIYF
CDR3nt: TGTGCCAGCAGTTACGGTGGGACAGGGAGTCACACCATATATTTT

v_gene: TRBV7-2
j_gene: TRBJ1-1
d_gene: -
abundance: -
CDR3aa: CASSLLVTQTEAFF
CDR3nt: TGTGCCAGCAGCTTATTAGTGACCCAAACTGAAGCTTTCTTT

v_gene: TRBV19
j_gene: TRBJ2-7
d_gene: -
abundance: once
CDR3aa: CASSIAVGGYEQYF
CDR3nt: TGTGCCAGTAGTATAGCGGTCGGCGGCTACGAGCAGTACTTC

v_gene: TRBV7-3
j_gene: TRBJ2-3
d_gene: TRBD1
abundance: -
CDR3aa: CASSFSGQGMDTQYF
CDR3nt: TGTGCCAGCAGCTTTTCCGGACAGGGTATGGATACGCAGTATTTT

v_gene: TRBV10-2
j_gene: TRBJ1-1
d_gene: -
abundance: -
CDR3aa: CASQGTEAFF
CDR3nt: TGCGCCAGCCAGGGCACTGAAGCTTTCTTT

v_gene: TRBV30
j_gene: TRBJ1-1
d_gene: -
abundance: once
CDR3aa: CAWTKTDLNTEAFF
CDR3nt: TGTGCCTGGACTAAGACAGACTTGAACACTGAAGCTTTCTTT

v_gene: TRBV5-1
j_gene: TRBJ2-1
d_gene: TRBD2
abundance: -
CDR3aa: CASSLFLAGVDSEQFF
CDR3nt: TGCGCCAGCAGCTTGTTCCTAGCGGGAGTTGATAGTGAGCAGTTCTTC

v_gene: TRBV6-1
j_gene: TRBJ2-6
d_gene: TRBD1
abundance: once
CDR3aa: CASSDRDSSGANVLTF
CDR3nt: TGTGCCAGCAGTGACAGGGACAGCTCTGGGGCCAACGTCCTGACTTTC

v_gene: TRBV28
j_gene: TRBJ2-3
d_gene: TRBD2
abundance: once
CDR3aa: CASRPGLAGDTQYF
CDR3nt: TGTGCCAGCAGGCCTGGACTAGCGGGAGATACGCAGTATTTT

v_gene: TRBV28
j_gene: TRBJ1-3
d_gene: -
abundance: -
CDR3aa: CASSSNRDRGNTIYF
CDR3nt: TGTGCCAGCAGTTCAAACAGGGATCGAGGAAACACCATATATTTT